This is a list of T cell receptor beta chains from one sample in a study of CD8+CD57+ T cells in acquired aplastic anemia. A single record per CDR3 protein comes from TCRdb applying MiXCR to the reads. The sample contains some 190,000 distinct CDR3 sequences, about half of which appear only once. Material: sorted CD4+, CD8+, or CD8+CD57+ T cells (not recorded which) from PBMCs. Every receptor here comes from a human donor in good health. Both conserved end residues are part of each CDR3. A D gene is named only where the DNA matches it firmly. Clone size is given for some rows only: seen once, a few or many times, or a class if the clone is expanded.

j_gene | d_gene | v_gene | abundance | CDR3aa | CDR3nt
TRBJ2-7 | TRBD1 | TRBV7-9 | once | CASSFLRQGYEQYF | TGTGCCAGCAGCTTTCTCCGACAGGGCTACGAGCAGTACTTC
TRBJ2-2 | - | TRBV30 | - | CAWKAGTGGELFF | TGTGCCTGGAAGGCGGGAACGGGCGGGGAGCTGTTTTTT
TRBJ2-7 | - | TRBV7-6 | - | CASSSDIFSYEQYF | TGTGCCAGCAGCTCGGACATCTTCTCCTACGAGCAGTACTTC
TRBJ2-2 | - | TRBV9 | - | CAGSERTELSPGTPNTGELFF | TGTGCCGGCAGCGAACGGACAGAGCTTAGCCCCGGGACTCCGAACACCGGGGAGCTGTTTTTT
TRBJ1-1 | - | TRBV11-2 | - | CASSLYPLGAVGTEAFF | TGTGCCAGCAGCTTATATCCCCTCGGGGCAGTAGGCACTGAAGCTTTCTTT
TRBJ2-2 | - | TRBV5-1 | many | CASSPTGSTGELFF | TGCGCCAGCAGCCCTACAGGGTCCACCGGGGAGCTGTTTTTT
TRBJ2-3 | - | TRBV29-1 | once | CSSQGLTDTQYF | TGCAGCAGTCAGGGCCTCACAGATACGCAGTATTTT
TRBJ2-2 | - | TRBV24-1 | - | CATSDSHLNTGELFF | TGTGCCACCAGTGATTCCCACTTAAACACCGGGGAGCTGTTTTTT
TRBJ1-1 | - | TRBV9 | once | CASSLRGHNTEAFF | TGTGCCAGCAGCTTACGGGGACATAACACTGAAGCTTTCTTT
TRBJ1-2 | - | TRBV12-3/TRBV12-4 | many | CASSRKQWSGYTF | TGTGCCAGCAGCCGTAAACAGTGGAGCGGCTACACCTTC
TRBJ2-2 | - | TRBV7-9 | - | CASSGYTGELFF | TGTGCCAGCAGCGGATACACCGGGGAGCTGTTTTTT
TRBJ2-1 | TRBD2 | TRBV7-3 | - | CASSLRSSGRFNEQFF | TGTGCCAGCAGCTTACGATCTAGCGGGAGATTCAATGAGCAGTTCTTC
TRBJ2-7 | TRBD1 | TRBV6-5 | many | CASSYLSSPGGYEQYF | TGTGCCAGCAGTTACTTGTCATCTCCAGGGGGTTACGAGCAGTACTTC
TRBJ2-7 | TRBD1 | TRBV12-3/TRBV12-4 | once | CASSRQGAIDEQYF | TGTGCCAGCAGCCGACAGGGGGCGATCGACGAGCAGTACTTC
TRBJ2-6 | - | TRBV6-1 | few | CASSDPGDSGANVLTF | TGTGCCAGCAGCGACCCTGGTGACTCTGGGGCCAACGTCCTGACTTTC
TRBJ1-5 | - | TRBV19 | - | CASTLREDQPQHF | TGTGCCAGTACACTCAGGGAGGATCAGCCCCAGCATTTT
TRBJ1-1 | TRBD1 | TRBV29-1 | - | CSVEGQGRYTEAFF | TGCAGCGTTGAGGGACAGGGAAGATACACTGAAGCTTTCTTT
TRBJ2-3 | - | TRBV20-1 | few | CSAQQGGSTDTQYF | TGCAGTGCTCAACAAGGAGGAAGCACAGATACGCAGTATTTT
TRBJ2-6 | - | TRBV2 | few | CASSPSSNVLTF | TGTGCCAGCAGCCCCTCGTCCAACGTCCTGACTTTC
TRBJ1-3 | TRBD1 | TRBV10-3 | - | CAISDQQGGGNTIYF | TGTGCCATCAGTGACCAACAGGGGGGCGGAAACACCATATATTTT
TRBJ2-2 | - | TRBV2 | once | CASSEGGNTGELFF | TGTGCCAGCAGTGAAGGGGGGAACACCGGGGAGCTGTTTTTT
TRBJ2-7 | - | TRBV5-8 | - | CASSLVPGPYEQYF | TGTGCCAGCAGCTTGGTCCCCGGGCCCTACGAGCAGTACTTC
TRBJ2-3 | - | TRBV24-1 | - | CATSDGNTDTQYF | TGTGCCACCAGTGATGGGAACACAGATACGCAGTATTTT
TRBJ1-1 | - | TRBV28 | - | CASSGYRVLFGTEAFF | TGTGCCAGCAGTGGATACAGGGTCCTATTTGGCACTGAAGCTTTCTTT
TRBJ2-1 | TRBD2 | TRBV5-4 | many | CASSLVAGLSYNEQFF | TGTGCCAGCAGCTTGGTAGCGGGTCTCTCCTACAATGAGCAGTTCTTC
TRBJ2-7 | - | TRBV2 | many | CASSEWAGTAEQYF | TGTGCCAGCAGTGAATGGGCCGGGACCGCCGAGCAGTACTTC
TRBJ2-7 | - | TRBV15 | many | CATSRDNSMDSKRVYEQYF | TGTGCCACCAGCAGAGACAATAGTATGGACTCCAAAAGGGTCTACGAGCAGTACTTC
TRBJ2-7 | - | TRBV15 | - | CATSSHLFYEQYF | TGTGCCACCAGCTCCCACCTATTCTACGAGCAGTACTTC
TRBJ2-2 | TRBD1 | TRBV12-3/TRBV12-4 | many | CASRQGTGGRTGELFF | TGTGCCAGCAGACAGGGGACAGGGGGCAGGACCGGGGAGCTGTTTTTT
TRBJ2-1 | - | TRBV13 | - | CASSLGVPSYNEQFF | TGTGCCAGCAGCTTAGGAGTTCCCTCCTACAATGAGCAGTTCTTC
TRBJ2-1 | - | TRBV7-3 | once | CASSGSDEQFF | TGTGCCAGCAGCGGGAGCGATGAGCAGTTCTTC
TRBJ2-7 | TRBD1 | TRBV7-8 | many | CASSFRTGSSYEQYF | TGTGCCAGCAGCTTCCGGACAGGTAGCTCCTACGAGCAGTACTTC
TRBJ1-1 | - | TRBV5-1 | once | CASSFDLGTEAFF | TGCGCCAGCAGCTTTGATTTGGGCACTGAAGCTTTCTTT
TRBJ2-7 | TRBD1 | TRBV20-1 | few | CSARLGTVSLYEQYF | TGCAGTGCTAGACTGGGGACAGTGAGCCTTTACGAGCAGTACTTC
TRBJ2-7 | TRBD1 | TRBV29-1 | - | CSVRTGDEQYF | TGCAGCGTTCGGACAGGGGACGAGCAGTACTTC
TRBJ2-3 | - | TRBV7-2 | - | CASTWGTGKTDTQYF | TGTGCCAGCACCTGGGGTACAGGGAAGACAGATACGCAGTATTTT
TRBJ1-5 | - | TRBV12-3/TRBV12-4 | many | CASRAGGNQPQHF | TGTGCCAGCAGGGCGGGCGGCAATCAGCCCCAGCATTTT
TRBJ2-3 | TRBD2 | TRBV4-2 | - | CASSQRERGDTDTQYF | TGTGCCAGCAGCCAACGAGAGCGGGGGGACACAGATACGCAGTATTTT
TRBJ2-5 | TRBD2 | TRBV3-1 | many | CASSQDVAGGPETQYF | TGTGCCAGCAGCCAAGACGTAGCGGGAGGGCCAGAGACCCAGTACTTC
TRBJ2-1 | - | TRBV24-1 | many | CATSDPGTTRNEQFF | TGTGCCACCAGTGATCCCGGGACCACCAGAAATGAGCAGTTCTTC
TRBJ2-3 | - | TRBV7-2 | many | CASSPAAGTDTQYF | TGTGCCAGCAGCCCCGCCGCGGGGACAGATACGCAGTATTTT
TRBJ2-3 | - | TRBV20-1 | - | CSAEKGKWPGTDTQYF | TGCAGTGCCGAGAAGGGAAAGTGGCCCGGCACAGATACGCAGTATTTT
TRBJ1-2 | - | TRBV3-1 | - | CASSQGWQQNNGYTF | TGTGCCAGCAGCCAAGGTTGGCAGCAAAACAATGGCTACACCTTC
TRBJ1-6 | - | TRBV11-1 | - | CASSSPPVGTGGNSPLHF | TGTGCCAGCAGCTCCCCACCGGTGGGGACGGGGGGTAATTCACCCCTCCACTTT
TRBJ2-1 | TRBD2 | TRBV15 | - | CATSRDTLAGLLQFF | TGTGCCACCAGCAGAGATACCCTAGCGGGGCTACTCCAGTTCTTC
TRBJ2-1 | - | TRBV29-1 | - | CSVEGQGYNEQFF | TGCAGCGTTGAGGGTCAGGGGTACAATGAGCAGTTCTTC
TRBJ1-2 | TRBD1 | TRBV2 | - | CASSRDRYYGYTF | TGTGCCAGTAGTCGGGACAGGTACTATGGCTACACCTTC
TRBJ2-7 | TRBD2 | TRBV24-1 | - | CATSAPGTSGNYEQYF | TGTGCCACCAGTGCCCCCGGGACTAGCGGGAACTACGAGCAGTACTTC